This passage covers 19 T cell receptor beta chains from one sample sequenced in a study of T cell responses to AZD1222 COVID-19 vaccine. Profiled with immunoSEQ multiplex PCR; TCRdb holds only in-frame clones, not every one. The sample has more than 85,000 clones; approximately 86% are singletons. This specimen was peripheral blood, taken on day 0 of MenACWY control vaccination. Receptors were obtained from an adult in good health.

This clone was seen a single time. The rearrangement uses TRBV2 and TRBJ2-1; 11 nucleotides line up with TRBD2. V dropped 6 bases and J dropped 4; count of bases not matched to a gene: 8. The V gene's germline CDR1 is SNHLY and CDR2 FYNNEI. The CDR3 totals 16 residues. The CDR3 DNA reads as TGTGCCAGCAGGGTCCCCGGGACTAGCGGTTACAATGAGCAGTTCTTC. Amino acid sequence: CASRVPGTSGYNEQFF.

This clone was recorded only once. Written as DNA, the CDR3 is TGTGCCAGCAGTTCCCGTCCGGGACTAGCGGGAGGCTACGAGCAGTACTTC. It is translated as CASSSRPGLAGGYEQYF. This chain links TRBV27 with TRBJ2-7; 15 bases map to TRBD2. CDR3 length: 17 amino acids. CDR1 and CDR2 from the germline V gene are MNHEY and SMNVEV (reference sequence). The ends lost 4 bases at V and 3 bases at J; junction bases unmatched: 7.

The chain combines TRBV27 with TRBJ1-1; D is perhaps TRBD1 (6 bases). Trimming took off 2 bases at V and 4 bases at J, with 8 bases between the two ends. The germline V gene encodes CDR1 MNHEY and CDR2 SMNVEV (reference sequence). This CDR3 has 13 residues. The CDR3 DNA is TGTGCCAGCAGTTTAACAGGGCGCACTGAAGCTTTCTTT. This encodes CASSLTGRTEAFF.

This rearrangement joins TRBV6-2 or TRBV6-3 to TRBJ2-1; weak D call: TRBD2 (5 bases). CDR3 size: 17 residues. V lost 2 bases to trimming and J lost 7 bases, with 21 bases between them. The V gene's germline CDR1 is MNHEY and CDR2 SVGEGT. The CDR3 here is CASSYGWRTTRGNEQFF. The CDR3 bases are TGTGCCAGCAGTTACGGGTGGAGGACCACCCGGGGAAATGAGCAGTTCTTC.

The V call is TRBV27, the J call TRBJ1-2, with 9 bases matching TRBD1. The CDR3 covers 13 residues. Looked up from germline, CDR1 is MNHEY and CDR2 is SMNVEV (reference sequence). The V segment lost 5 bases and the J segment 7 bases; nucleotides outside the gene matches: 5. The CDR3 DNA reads TGTGCCAGCAGTGCCCGGGACAGGGTTGGCTACACCTTC. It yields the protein CASSARDRVGYTF.

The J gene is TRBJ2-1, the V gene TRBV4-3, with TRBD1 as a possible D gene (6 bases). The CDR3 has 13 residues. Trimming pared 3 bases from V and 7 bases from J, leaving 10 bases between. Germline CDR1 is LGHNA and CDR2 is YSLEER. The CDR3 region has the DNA TGCGCCAGCAGCCAGGAAGGGGGAAATGAGCAGTTCTTC. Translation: CASSQEGGNEQFF.

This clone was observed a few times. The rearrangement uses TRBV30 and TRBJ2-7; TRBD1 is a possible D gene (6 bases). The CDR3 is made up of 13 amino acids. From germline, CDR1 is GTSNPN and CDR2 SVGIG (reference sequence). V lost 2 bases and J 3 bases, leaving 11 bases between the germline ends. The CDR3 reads CAWSSSQGYEQYF. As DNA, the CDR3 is TGTGCCTGGAGTTCCTCACAGGGCTACGAGCAGTACTTC.

The CDR3 coding sequence is TGTGCCACCAGTGATTGGACAAACACTGAAGCTTTCTTT. Translated: CATSDWTNTEAFF. The V gene is TRBV24-1, the J gene TRBJ1-1, with D possibly TRBD1 on 5 matching bases. Germline loops: CDR1 KGHDR, CDR2 SFDVKD. The germline V and J ends were trimmed by 2 bases and 2 bases, with 5 bases remaining between them. The CDR3 sequence is 13 residues long.

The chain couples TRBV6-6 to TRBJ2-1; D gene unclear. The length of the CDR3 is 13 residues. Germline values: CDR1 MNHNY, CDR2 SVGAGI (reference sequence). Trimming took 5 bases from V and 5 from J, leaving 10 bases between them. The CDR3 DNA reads TGTGCCAGCAGTCCAGTATTGAACAATGAGCAGTTCTTC. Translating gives CASSPVLNNEQFF.

CDR3 in amino acids: CASSQRGAYTGELFF. DNA for the CDR3: TGTGCCAGCAGTCAGAGGGGGGCGTACACCGGGGAGCTGTTTTTT. This chain joins TRBV27 and TRBJ2-2; D possibly matches TRBD1 or TRBD2 (6 bases each). The V gene lost 5 bases and the J gene lost 3 bases, with 13 bases spanning the gap. The germline CDR1 and CDR2 sequences are MNHEY and SMNVEV (reference sequence). This CDR3 spans 15 amino acids.

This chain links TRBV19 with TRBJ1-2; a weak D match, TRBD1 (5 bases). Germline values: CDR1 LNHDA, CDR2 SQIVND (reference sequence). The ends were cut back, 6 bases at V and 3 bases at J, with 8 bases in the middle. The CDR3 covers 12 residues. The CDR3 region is CASSRGDYGYTF. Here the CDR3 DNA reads TGTGCCAGTAGCCGAGGGGACTATGGCTACACCTTC.

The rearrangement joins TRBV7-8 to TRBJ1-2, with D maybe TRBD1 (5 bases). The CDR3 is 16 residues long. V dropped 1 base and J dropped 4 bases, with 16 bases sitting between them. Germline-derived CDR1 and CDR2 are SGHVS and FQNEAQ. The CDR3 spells CASSLELRDSSYGYTF. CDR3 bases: TGTGCCAGCAGCTTAGAACTGCGGGACTCGTCCTATGGCTACACCTTC.

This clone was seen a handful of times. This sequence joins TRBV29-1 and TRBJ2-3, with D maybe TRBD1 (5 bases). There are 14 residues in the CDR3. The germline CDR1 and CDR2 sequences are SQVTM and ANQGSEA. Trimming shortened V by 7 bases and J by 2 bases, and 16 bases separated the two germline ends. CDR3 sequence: CSGCREGLTDTQYF. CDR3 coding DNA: TGCAGCGGGTGCAGGGAAGGCCTCACAGATACGCAGTATTTT.

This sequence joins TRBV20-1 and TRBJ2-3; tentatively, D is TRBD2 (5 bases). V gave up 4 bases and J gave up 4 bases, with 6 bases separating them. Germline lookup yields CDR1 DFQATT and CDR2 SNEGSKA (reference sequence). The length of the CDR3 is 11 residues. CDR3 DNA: TGCAGTGCTAAGCGGCCAGATACGCAGTATTTT. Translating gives CSAKRPDTQYF.

CDR3 residues: CAISEFSGPQHF. The CDR3 region has the DNA TGTGCCATCAGTGAGTTCAGCGGGCCCCAGCATTTT. The V gene is TRBV10-3, the J gene TRBJ1-5; D not resolved. Germline CDR1 ENHRY, CDR2 SYGVKD. Trimming took off 1 base at V and 9 bases at J, with 7 bases between the two ends. The CDR3 totals 12 residues.

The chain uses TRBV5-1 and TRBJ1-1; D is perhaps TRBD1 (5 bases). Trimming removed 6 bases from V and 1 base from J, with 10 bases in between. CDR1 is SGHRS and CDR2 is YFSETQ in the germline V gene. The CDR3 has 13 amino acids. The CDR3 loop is CASTLGGNTEAFF. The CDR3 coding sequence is TGCGCCAGCACTCTGGGGGGGAACACTGAAGCTTTCTTT.

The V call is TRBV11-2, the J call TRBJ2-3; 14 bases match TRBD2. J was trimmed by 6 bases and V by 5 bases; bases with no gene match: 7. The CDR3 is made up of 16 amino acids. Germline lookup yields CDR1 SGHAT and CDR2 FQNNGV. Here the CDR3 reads CASSPGLAGVPDTQYF. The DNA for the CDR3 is TGTGCCAGCAGCCCGGGACTAGCGGGAGTACCCGATACGCAGTATTTT.

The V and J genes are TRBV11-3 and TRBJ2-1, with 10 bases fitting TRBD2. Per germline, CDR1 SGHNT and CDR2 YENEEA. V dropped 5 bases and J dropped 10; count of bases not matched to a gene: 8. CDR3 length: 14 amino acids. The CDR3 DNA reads TGTGCCAGCAGCCATAGGACTAGCGGAGGGGAGCAGTTCTTC. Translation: CASSHRTSGGEQFF.

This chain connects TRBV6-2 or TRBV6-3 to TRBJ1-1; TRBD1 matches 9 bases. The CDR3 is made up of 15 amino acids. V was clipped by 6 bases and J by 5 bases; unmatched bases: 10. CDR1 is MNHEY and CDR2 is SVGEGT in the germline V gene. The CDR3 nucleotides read TGTGCCAGCAGCAAATTTGACAGGGGGGGAACTGAAGCTTTCTTT. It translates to CASSKFDRGGTEAFF.